Listed below are T cell receptor beta chains from one sample, sequenced in a study of blood T cells in healthy people across ages. TCRdb ran MiXCR on the 5' RACE reads and lists one entry per CDR3 protein. Seen here are nearly 800,000 distinct CDR3 sequences, 20% to 30% observed once, and the top ten hold roughly 3.8%. These same data were also listed under a study on T cells of mothers and their children.

Sequenced sample: blood. Receptor source: a boy aged 10-17 years in good health. CDR3s include the opening cysteine and the closing phenylalanine or tryptophan. The D gene is left open where the match is weak. Part of the rows lack a size; the others show once, few, many or a class for expanded clones.

length: 12; J: TRBJ1-2; D: .; V: TRBV30; size: .; CDR3: CAWSVTNYGYTF; DNA: TGTGCCTGGAGTGTGACAAACTATGGCTACACCTTC
length: 18; J: TRBJ2-6; D: TRBD2; V: TRBV7-2; size: few; CDR3: CASSPGLAEYSGANVPTF; DNA: TGTGCCAGCAGCCCTGGTCTAGCGGAGTACTCTGGGGCCAACGTCCCGACTTTC
length: 16; J: TRBJ2-7; D: .; V: TRBV4-3; size: few; CDR3: CASSQDVWVPGDEQYF; DNA: TGCGCCAGCAGCCAAGACGTGTGGGTACCCGGAGACGAGCAGTACTTC
length: 14; J: TRBJ1-4; D: .; V: TRBV20-1; size: .; CDR3: CSAIQGPANEKLFF; DNA: TGCAGTGCTATTCAGGGTCCAGCTAATGAAAAACTGTTTTTT
length: 15; J: TRBJ2-5; D: TRBD1; V: TRBV20-1; size: .; CDR3: CSAMDRTRGQETQYF; DNA: TGCAGTGCTATGGACAGGACCCGGGGACAAGAGACCCAGTACTTC
length: 18; J: TRBJ2-7; D: TRBD2; V: TRBV5-1; size: .; CDR3: CASSLEGLKPGKGYEQYF; DNA: TGCGCCAGCAGCTTGGAGGGACTAAAACCCGGGAAGGGCTACGAGCAGTACTTC
length: 14; J: TRBJ1-5; D: .; V: TRBV7-2; size: .; CDR3: CASSLYGEGQPQHF; DNA: TGTGCCAGCAGCTTATACGGGGAGGGGCAGCCCCAGCATTTT
length: 15; J: TRBJ2-7; D: .; V: TRBV27; size: .; CDR3: CASSPSRHPSYEQYF; DNA: TGCGCCAGCAGTCCGTCCCGACATCCCTCCTACGAGCAGTACTTC
length: 12; J: TRBJ2-3; D: .; V: TRBV4-1; size: many; CDR3: CASSQDRDTQYF; DNA: TGTGCCAGCTCACAGGACAGAGATACGCAGTATTTT
length: 16; J: TRBJ2-1; D: TRBD2; V: TRBV12-3/TRBV12-4; size: few; CDR3: CASSRITSGRHGGQFF; DNA: TGTGCCAGCAGCCGGATTACTAGCGGGAGGCATGGGGGGCAGTTCTTC
length: 15; J: TRBJ1-1; D: TRBD1; V: TRBV4-1; size: few; CDR3: CASRKGGTGDTEAFF; DNA: TGCGCCAGCAGGAAAGGGGGGACAGGGGACACTGAAGCTTTCTTT
length: 13; J: TRBJ2-5; D: .; V: TRBV19; size: few; CDR3: CASSDGGQETQYF; DNA: TGTGCCAGTTCAGACGGGGGACAAGAGACCCAGTACTTC
length: 15; J: TRBJ1-2; D: .; V: TRBV6-2/TRBV6-3; size: few; CDR3: CASSYTGRRDYGYTF; DNA: TGTGCCAGCAGTTACACCGGGAGGAGGGACTATGGCTACACCTTC
length: 14; J: TRBJ1-4; D: .; V: TRBV6-2/TRBV6-3; size: .; CDR3: CASSFPGRNEKLFF; DNA: TGTGCCAGCAGTTTTCCCGGACGGAATGAAAAACTGTTTTTT
length: 15; J: TRBJ2-7; D: .; V: TRBV11-2; size: .; CDR3: CASSLPGAGVYEQYF; DNA: TGTGCCAGCAGCTTACCGGGGGCTGGGGTTTACGAGCAGTACTTC
length: 15; J: TRBJ1-6; D: .; V: TRBV12-3/TRBV12-4; size: few; CDR3: CASSQGFSYNSPLHF; DNA: TGTGCCAGCAGTCAGGGGTTTTCCTATAATTCACCCCTCCACTTT
length: 14; J: TRBJ2-7; D: .; V: TRBV27; size: .; CDR3: CASSISGEPYEQYF; DNA: TGTGCCAGCAGTATCTCAGGGGAACCCTACGAGCAGTACTTC
length: 14; J: TRBJ2-1; D: .; V: TRBV4-3; size: few; CDR3: CASSQGGVRDEQFF; DNA: TGCGCCAGCAGCCAAGGGGGCGTTAGGGATGAGCAGTTCTTC
length: 16; J: TRBJ2-1; D: .; V: TRBV7-3; size: many; CDR3: CASSKWGGTAVNEQFF; DNA: TGTGCCAGCAGCAAATGGGGGGGGACAGCCGTTAATGAGCAGTTCTTC
length: 14; J: TRBJ2-2; D: TRBD1; V: TRBV7-2; size: .; CDR3: CASSVGQGNGELFF; DNA: TGTGCCAGCAGCGTGGGACAGGGTAACGGGGAGCTGTTTTTT
length: 14; J: TRBJ1-3; D: .; V: TRBV29-1; size: few; CDR3: CSVAGTPAGNTIYF; DNA: TGCAGCGTAGCCGGGACACCGGCTGGAAACACCATATATTTT
length: 14; J: TRBJ2-5; D: .; V: TRBV24-1; size: few; CDR3: CATSASGFQETQYF; DNA: TGTGCCACCAGTGCGTCGGGATTCCAAGAGACCCAGTACTTC
length: 20; J: TRBJ1-2; D: TRBD1; V: TRBV28; size: few; CDR3: CASSPTLLGQGRDIVYGYTF; DNA: TGTGCCAGCAGTCCAACCCTTCTGGGACAGGGGAGGGACATCGTCTATGGCTACACCTTC
length: 13; J: TRBJ2-1; D: TRBD2; V: TRBV6-4; size: .; CDR3: CASSDRGGGEQFF; DNA: TGTGCCAGCAGTGACCGGGGGGGCGGTGAGCAGTTCTTC
length: 14; J: TRBJ2-1; D: TRBD2; V: TRBV20-1; size: .; CDR3: CSAKTSGSYNEQFF; DNA: TGCAGTGCCAAGACTAGCGGATCCTACAATGAGCAGTTCTTC
length: 14; J: TRBJ2-2; D: .; V: TRBV7-2; size: .; CDR3: CASSLVRGTGELLF; DNA: TGTGCCAGCAGCTTAGTCAGGGGCACCGGGGAGCTGCTTTTT
length: 16; J: TRBJ2-5; D: .; V: TRBV4-3; size: few; CDR3: CASSQDWGWGQETQYF; DNA: TGCGCCAGCAGCCAAGATTGGGGGTGGGGACAAGAGACCCAGTACTTC
length: 15; J: TRBJ2-1; D: .; V: TRBV11-2; size: many; CDR3: CASSFAGGPPNGQFF; DNA: TGTGCCAGCAGCTTCGCCGGGGGCCCCCCCAATGGGCAGTTCTTC
length: 17; J: TRBJ2-6; D: TRBD1; V: TRBV7-3; size: few; CDR3: CASSSGQALSGANVLTF; DNA: TGTGCCAGCAGCTCCGGACAGGCCCTCTCTGGGGCCAACGTCCTGACTTTC
length: 15; J: TRBJ1-4; D: .; V: TRBV6-5; size: few; CDR3: CASSYDSRGVVKLFF; DNA: TGTGCCAGCAGTTACGACAGCAGGGGTGTTGTAAAACTGTTTTTT
length: 11; J: TRBJ2-1; D: .; V: TRBV7-9; size: .; CDR3: CAPGSYNEQFF; DNA: TGTGCCCCGGGATCCTACAATGAGCAGTTCTTC
length: 14; J: TRBJ2-7; D: .; V: TRBV28; size: .; CDR3: CASSARQGSNEQYF; DNA: TGTGCCAGCAGTGCCCGACAAGGTAGCAACGAGCAGTACTTC
length: 14; J: TRBJ1-2; D: .; V: TRBV18; size: .; CDR3: CASSPFTGNYGYTF; DNA: TGTGCCAGCTCACCATTTACCGGAAACTATGGCTACACCTTC
length: 15; J: TRBJ2-3; D: .; V: TRBV20-1; size: .; CDR3: CSASPPRGRGDTQYF; DNA: TGCAGTGCTAGCCCCCCGCGGGGGCGAGGTGATACGCAGTATTTT
length: 12; J: TRBJ1-5; D: .; V: TRBV29-1; size: .; CDR3: CSVQTKDQPQHF; DNA: TGCAGCGTTCAGACAAAGGATCAGCCCCAGCATTTT
length: 17; J: TRBJ2-5; D: TRBD2; V: TRBV7-9; size: .; CDR3: CASSYGLAGGPRETQYF; DNA: TGTGCCAGCAGCTACGGACTAGCGGGGGGCCCCAGGGAGACCCAGTACTTC
length: 15; J: TRBJ1-2; D: .; V: TRBV11-1; size: .; CDR3: CASSPRTAWNYGYTF; DNA: TGTGCCAGCAGCCCTAGGACGGCCTGGAACTATGGCTACACCTTC
length: 14; J: TRBJ2-4; D: .; V: TRBV28; size: few; CDR3: CASSELGAGDIQYF; DNA: TGTGCCAGCAGTGAGCTAGGGGCCGGGGACATTCAGTACTTC
length: 18; J: TRBJ2-3; D: .; V: TRBV7-9; size: few; CDR3: CASSLGLAPYSSTDTQYF; DNA: TGTGCCAGCAGCTTAGGGCTAGCGCCTTACTCTAGCACAGATACGCAGTATTTT
length: 18; J: TRBJ2-1; D: TRBD2; V: TRBV6-7; size: few; CDR3: CANSYQNGGTSGYNEQFF; DNA: TGTGCCAACAGTTACCAAAACGGAGGGACTAGCGGATACAATGAGCAGTTCTTC
length: 16; J: TRBJ2-7; D: .; V: TRBV4-3; size: many; CDR3: CASSLFEGTRFYEQYF; DNA: TGCGCCAGCAGCCTTTTCGAGGGGACACGATTTTACGAGCAGTACTTC
length: 16; J: TRBJ2-3; D: TRBD1; V: TRBV28; size: .; CDR3: CASSSRPGQITDTQYF; DNA: TGTGCCAGCAGTTCCCGACCGGGACAGATCACAGATACGCAGTATTTT
length: 15; J: TRBJ2-5; D: TRBD1; V: TRBV12-3/TRBV12-4; size: .; CDR3: CASSMGQGGQETQYF; DNA: TGTGCCAGCAGCATGGGACAGGGGGGACAAGAGACCCAGTACTTC
length: 12; J: TRBJ2-3; D: .; V: TRBV20-1; size: .; CDR3: CSVPEFTDTQYF; DNA: TGCAGTGTTCCAGAATTCACAGATACGCAGTATTTT
length: 16; J: TRBJ2-1; D: TRBD2; V: TRBV7-2; size: few; CDR3: CASSLAQLADYNEQFF; DNA: TGTGCCAGCAGCTTAGCGCAGCTAGCGGATTACAATGAGCAGTTCTTC
length: 15; J: TRBJ2-3; D: TRBD2; V: TRBV7-3; size: few; CDR3: CASSTGTSGTDTQYF; DNA: TGTGCCAGCAGCACCGGGACTAGCGGCACAGATACGCAGTATTTT
length: 13; J: TRBJ2-7; D: .; V: TRBV9; size: many; CDR3: CASSVGVSYEQYF; DNA: TGTGCCAGCAGTGTCGGGGTCTCCTACGAGCAGTACTTC
length: 13; J: TRBJ2-7; D: .; V: TRBV7-9; size: .; CDR3: CAGSSSGGGEQYF; DNA: TGTGCCGGCAGCTCCTCAGGAGGCGGCGAGCAGTACTTC
length: 16; J: TRBJ2-5; D: TRBD2; V: TRBV7-8; size: few; CDR3: CASSLVWRGVRETQYF; DNA: TGTGCCAGCAGCTTAGTCTGGCGGGGGGTTCGAGAGACCCAGTACTTC
length: 14; J: TRBJ1-1; D: TRBD1; V: TRBV5-1; size: .; CDR3: CASSGRDRNTEAFF; DNA: TGCGCCAGCAGCGGCCGGGACAGAAACACTGAAGCTTTCTTT
length: 12; J: TRBJ2-5; D: TRBD1; V: TRBV6-2/TRBV6-3; size: .; CDR3: CASSYGQGFPYF; DNA: TGTGCCAGCAGTTATGGACAGGGATTTCCGTACTTC
length: 18; J: TRBJ2-7; D: .; V: TRBV11-2; size: few; CDR3: CASSQSFSSGSSSYEQYF; DNA: TGTGCCAGCAGCCAATCCTTTAGTAGCGGTTCGAGCTCCTACGAGCAGTACTTC
length: 16; J: TRBJ2-1; D: TRBD2; V: TRBV4-3; size: few; CDR3: CASSPMPGGGYNEQFF; DNA: TGCGCCAGCAGCCCCATGCCGGGGGGGGGTTACAATGAGCAGTTCTTC
length: 15; J: TRBJ2-7; D: TRBD2; V: TRBV29-1; size: .; CDR3: CSVKGLVGLAYEQYF; DNA: TGCAGCGTCAAGGGACTAGTCGGGTTAGCCTACGAGCAGTACTTC
length: 14; J: TRBJ2-3; D: .; V: TRBV4-3; size: .; CDR3: CASSQEARTDTQYF; DNA: TGCGCCAGCAGCCAAGAGGCTAGGACAGATACGCAGTATTTT
length: 15; J: TRBJ1-4; D: .; V: TRBV27; size: few; CDR3: CASSFRAEDAEKLFF; DNA: TGTGCCAGCAGTTTTCGGGCCGAGGATGCGGAAAAACTGTTTTTT
length: 15; J: TRBJ1-5; D: TRBD1; V: TRBV20-1; size: few; CDR3: CSGRQGVLGNQPQHF; DNA: TGCAGTGGACGACAGGGGGTTCTTGGGAATCAGCCCCAGCATTTT
length: 16; J: TRBJ2-1; D: .; V: TRBV14; size: .; CDR3: CASSQDRLSFFNEQFF; DNA: TGTGCCAGCAGCCAAGATAGATTGAGCTTCTTCAATGAGCAGTTCTTC